Listed here are 2 T cell receptor beta chains from one sample, sequenced in a study of beta chain features in type 1 diabetes. Expressed TCRB transcripts were sequenced because the entire RNA isolate underwent reverse transcription. Repertoires were generated with immunoSEQ multiplex PCR, while TCRdb's copy carries only in-frame clones and drops some. The sample carries around 250,000 clones, 25% to 35% recorded once. The sample consisted of central memory CD4+ T cells from blood. The receptors stem from a man under 40 in good health.

This clone came up a few times. The V gene is TRBV2, the J gene TRBJ2-1, with 12 bases identical to TRBD2. The CDR3 length is 15 residues. CDR1 is SNHLY and CDR2 is FYNNEI in the germline V gene. V dropped 3 bases and J dropped 6; count of bases not matched to a gene: 3. CDR3 sequence reads: CASSDRTSGINEQFF. In DNA, the CDR3 is TGTGCCAGCAGTGACAGGACTAGCGGGATCAATGAGCAGTTCTTC.

The chain is built from TRBV30 and TRBJ1-2, with a possible D match to TRBD1 (5 bases). The V and J ends lost 4 bases and 4 bases respectively, with 16 bases between them. CDR3 length: 14 residues. Germline V gives CDR1 GTSNPN, CDR2 SVGIG (reference sequence). The CDR3 bases are TGTGCCTGGACCCCCTGGGAGGGGAGCTATGGCTACACCTTC. It yields the protein CAWTPWEGSYGYTF.